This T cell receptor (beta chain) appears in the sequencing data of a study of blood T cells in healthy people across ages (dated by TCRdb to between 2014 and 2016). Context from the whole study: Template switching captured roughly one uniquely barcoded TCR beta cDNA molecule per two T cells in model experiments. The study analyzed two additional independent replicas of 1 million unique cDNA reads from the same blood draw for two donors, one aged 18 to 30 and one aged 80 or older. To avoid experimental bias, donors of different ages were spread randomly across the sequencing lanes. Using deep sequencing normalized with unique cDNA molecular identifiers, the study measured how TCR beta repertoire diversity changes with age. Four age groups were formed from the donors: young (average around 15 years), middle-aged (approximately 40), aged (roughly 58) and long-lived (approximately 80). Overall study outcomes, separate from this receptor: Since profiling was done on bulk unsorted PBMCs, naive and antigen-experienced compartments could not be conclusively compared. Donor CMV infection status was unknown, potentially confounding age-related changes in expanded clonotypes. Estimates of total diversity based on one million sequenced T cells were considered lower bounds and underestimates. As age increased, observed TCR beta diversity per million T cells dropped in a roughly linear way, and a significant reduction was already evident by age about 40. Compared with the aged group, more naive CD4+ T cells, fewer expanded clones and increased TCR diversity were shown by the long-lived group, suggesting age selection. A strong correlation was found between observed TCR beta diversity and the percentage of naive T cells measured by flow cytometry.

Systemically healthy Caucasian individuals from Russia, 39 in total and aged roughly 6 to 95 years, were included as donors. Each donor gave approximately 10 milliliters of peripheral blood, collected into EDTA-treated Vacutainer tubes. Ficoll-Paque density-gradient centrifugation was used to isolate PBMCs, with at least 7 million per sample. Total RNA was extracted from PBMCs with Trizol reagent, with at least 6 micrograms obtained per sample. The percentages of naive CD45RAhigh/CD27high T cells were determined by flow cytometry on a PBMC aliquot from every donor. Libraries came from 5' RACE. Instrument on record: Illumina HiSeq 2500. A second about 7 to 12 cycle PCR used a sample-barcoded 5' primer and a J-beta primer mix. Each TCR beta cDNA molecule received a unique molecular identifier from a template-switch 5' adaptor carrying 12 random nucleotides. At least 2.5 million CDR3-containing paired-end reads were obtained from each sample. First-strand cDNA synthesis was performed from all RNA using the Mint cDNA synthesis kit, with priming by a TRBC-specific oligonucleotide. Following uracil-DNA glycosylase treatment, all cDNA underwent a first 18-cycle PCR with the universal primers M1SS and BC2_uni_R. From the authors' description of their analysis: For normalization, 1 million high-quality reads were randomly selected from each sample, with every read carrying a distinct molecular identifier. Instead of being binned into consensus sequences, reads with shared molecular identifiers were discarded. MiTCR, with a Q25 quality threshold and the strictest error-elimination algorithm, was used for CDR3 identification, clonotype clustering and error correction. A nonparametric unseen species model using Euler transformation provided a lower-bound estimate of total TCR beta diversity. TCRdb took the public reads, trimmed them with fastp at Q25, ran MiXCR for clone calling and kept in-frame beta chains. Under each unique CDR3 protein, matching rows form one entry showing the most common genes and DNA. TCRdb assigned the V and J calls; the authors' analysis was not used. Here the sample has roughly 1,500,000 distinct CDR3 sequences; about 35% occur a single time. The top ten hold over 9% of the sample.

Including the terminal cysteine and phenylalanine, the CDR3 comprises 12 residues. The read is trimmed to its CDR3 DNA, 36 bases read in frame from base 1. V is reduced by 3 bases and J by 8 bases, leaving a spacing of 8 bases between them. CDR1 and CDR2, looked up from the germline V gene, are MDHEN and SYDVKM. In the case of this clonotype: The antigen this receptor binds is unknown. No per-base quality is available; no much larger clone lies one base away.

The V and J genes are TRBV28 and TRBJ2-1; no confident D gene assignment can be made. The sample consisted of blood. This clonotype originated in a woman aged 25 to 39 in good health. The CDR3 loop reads CASSFGSYEQFF. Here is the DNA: TGTGCCAGCAGTTTCGGATCCTATGAGCAGTTCTTC. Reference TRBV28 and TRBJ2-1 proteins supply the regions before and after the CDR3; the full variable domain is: DVKVTQSSRYLVKRTGEKVFLECVQDMDHENMFWYRQDPGLGLRLIYFSYDVKMKEKGDIPEGYSVSREKKERFSLILESASTNQTSMYLCASSFGSYEQFFGPGTRLTVL.